One sample yielded the 18 T cell receptor beta chains listed below, sequenced in a study of cytotoxic CD8 clonotypes in ibrutinib-treated CLL. The data were produced by immunoSEQ multiplex PCR, yet TCRdb's version contains in-frame clones alone and is incomplete. The table shows fewer than 25,000 clones, with 68% occurring only once. Sequenced here: PBMCs, sampled after 24 months of ibrutinib treatment. Every receptor here comes from a human donor with chronic lymphocytic leukemia.

The chain recombines TRBV4-1 with TRBJ1-2; TRBD1 matches 8 bases. Trimming took 8 bases from V and 3 from J; bases not matched to a gene: 2. This CDR3 contains 12 residues. Germline values: CDR1 MGHRA, CDR2 YSYEKL. The chain's CDR3 is CASGQGDYGYTF. CDR3 in DNA: TGCGCCAGCGGACAGGGAGACTATGGCTACACCTTC.

CDR3 coding DNA: TGCGCCAGCAGCCAAGGTGGCGGGACAGGGAGGGAAGAGACCCAGTACTTC. It encodes CASSQGGGTGREETQYF. The chain has TRBV4-1 and TRBJ2-5; 9 nucleotides match TRBD1. Germline V gene data show CDR1 as MGHRA and CDR2 as YSYEKL. The trim removed 1 base at V and 3 bases at J, leaving 9 bases unmatched. This CDR3 has 17 residues.

This clone was seen a handful of times. The chain uses TRBV30 and TRBJ1-1; D ambiguous. Germline CDR1 GTSNPN, CDR2 SVGIG (reference sequence). Trimming removed 4 bases at V and 4 bases at J, with 10 bases between. The CDR3 loop spans 12 amino acids. The CDR3 sequence is CAWNIGTTEAFF. The CDR3 region has the DNA TGTGCCTGGAATATAGGAACCACTGAAGCTTTCTTT.

This clone was seen only a few times. The V call is TRBV5-5, the J call TRBJ2-7; TRBD1 agrees at 8 bases. The V gene's germline CDR1 is SGHKS and CDR2 YYEKEE (reference sequence). J lost 3 bases, V lost 4 bases, and 12 bases had no gene match. CDR3 length: 16 amino acids. The CDR3 region has the DNA TGTGCCAGCAGCCAAGCGCCGGGACAGGACATCTACGAGCAGTACTTC. Translated, it gives CASSQAPGQDIYEQYF.

The chain recombines TRBV19 with TRBJ1-4, with 7 bases fitting TRBD1. Germline V gene sequence: CDR1 LNHDA, CDR2 SQIVND (reference sequence). This CDR3 contains 14 residues. With 3 bases clipped from V and 8 bases from J, the junction kept 6 bases outside the gene matches. CDR3 bases: TGTGCCAGTAGTATCAGCAGGGGGGGCGAAAAACTGTTTTTT. This sequence encodes CASSISRGGEKLFF.

The gene calls are TRBV4-2 and TRBJ2-1, with 7 bases lining up with TRBD1. Germline V CDR1 and CDR2: LGHNA, YNFKEQ. CDR3 length: 14 residues. The V segment lost 7 bases and the J segment 6 bases; nucleotides outside the gene matches: 9. CDR3 coding DNA: TGTGCCAGCAACCGGGACAGCTTGTCCAATGAGCAGTTCTTC. Protein: CASNRDSLSNEQFF.

As regards this clone: Other DNA sequences within the sample encode an identical CDR3. V and J are TRBV7-9 and TRBJ1-2; D is unclear. The CDR3 is 15 residues long. Germline CDR1 reads SEHNR; CDR2 reads FQNEAQ (reference sequence). Trimming left V 5 bases short and J 11 bases short, with 24 bases between. This CDR3 is CASSPRGSGPWGYTF. In DNA, the CDR3 is TGTGCCAGCAGCCCCCGCGGATCGGGTCCTTGGGGTTACACCTTC.

The chain uses TRBV10-3 and TRBJ1-2; tentative D call: TRBD1 (5 bases). V lost 2 bases and J lost 6, with 13 bases in between. Germline V gene sequence: CDR1 ENHRY, CDR2 SYGVKD. CDR3 size: 14 residues. The CDR3 here is CAISEGQGAHGYTF. The CDR3 DNA reads TGTGCCATCAGTGAGGGTCAGGGAGCACATGGCTACACCTTC.

For this clone: Germline is not matched at one junction end, which may reflect a read error. Here the CDR3 reads CASSSPTGRETQYF. CDR3 nucleotides: TGTGCCAGCTCATCACCGACAGGGAGAGAGACCCAGTACTTC. The chain has TRBV18 and TRBJ2-5; TRBD1 matches at 7 bases. CDR3 length: 14 amino acids. Germline CDR1 and CDR2: KGHSH and LQKENI.

The chain links TRBV5-4 to TRBJ1-5; 7 bases agree with TRBD1. CDR3 length: 14 amino acids. Trimming at V came to 4 bases and at J to 8 bases, leaving 9 bases not matched to a gene. Germline values: CDR1 SGHNT, CDR2 YYREEE (reference sequence). DNA of the CDR3: TGTGCCAGCAGCCCCGGGGAGGGGGCAGAGCCCCAGCATTTT. Translation: CASSPGEGAEPQHF.

This clone has a single count. The V and J genes are TRBV20-1 and TRBJ2-7; D uncertain. V gave up 0 bases and J gave up 9 bases, with 9 bases separating them. This CDR3 region has 11 residues. Germline V gives CDR1 DFQATT, CDR2 SNEGSKA (reference sequence). The CDR3 region is CSARDLRRQYF. As DNA, the CDR3 is TGCAGTGCTAGAGATTTACGGAGGCAGTACTTC.

The chain carries TRBV11-3 and TRBJ2-5; D possibly corresponds to TRBD1 (5 bases). The germline V gene has CDR1 SGHNT and CDR2 YENEEA. Trimming took 1 base from V and 0 from J, leaving 12 bases between them. There are 16 residues in the CDR3. The CDR3 DNA is TGTGCCAGCAGCTTAGGGGGCACGACGTACCAAGAGACCCAGTACTTC. Its translation: CASSLGGTTYQETQYF.

V usage is TRBV27 and J usage is TRBJ2-1; 7 bases are shared with TRBD2. Trimming took 8 bases from V and 1 from J; bases not matched to a gene: 2. This CDR3 is 13 amino acids long. In germline, CDR1 is MNHEY, CDR2 SMNVEV (reference sequence). Here the CDR3 DNA reads TGTGCCAGCTCGCGGGGGTCCTACAATGAGCAGTTCTTC. Its protein is CASSRGSYNEQFF.

This sequence joins TRBV19 and TRBJ1-2, with 10 nucleotides matching TRBD1. Germline loops: CDR1 LNHDA, CDR2 SQIVND (reference sequence). The J segment lost 6 bases and the V segment lost 4 bases, leaving 5 bases of the junction unmatched. The CDR3 runs to 14 residues. CDR3 coding DNA: TGTGCCAGTAGTACCCTGGACAGGGGGGATGGCTACACCTTC. Its translation is CASSTLDRGDGYTF.

The V gene is TRBV5-1, the J gene TRBJ1-1; 9 bases match TRBD1. This CDR3 is built from 14 residues. In germline, CDR1 is SGHRS, CDR2 YFSETQ. The ends lost 3 bases at V and 1 base at J; junction bases unmatched: 1. The CDR3 spells CASSSDRGNTEAFF. The CDR3, as DNA: TGCGCCAGCAGCTCGGACAGGGGGAACACTGAAGCTTTCTTT.

This clone has just a few counts. This chain connects TRBV5-1 to TRBJ2-3, with D possibly being TRBD2 (6 bases). Per germline, CDR1 SGHRS and CDR2 YFSETQ. The ends were cut back, 0 bases at V and 1 base at J, with 9 bases in the middle. The CDR3 sequence is 15 residues long. In DNA, the CDR3 is TGCGCCAGCAGCTTGGTAGCGGTTGGCACAGATACGCAGTATTTT. Residues: CASSLVAVGTDTQYF.

The chain is built from TRBV5-6 and TRBJ1-1; perhaps TRBD1 as D (5 bases). V was pared by 4 bases and J by 6 bases, with 16 bases between. This CDR3 has 14 residues. CDR1 is SGHDT and CDR2 is YYEEEE in the germline V gene. The CDR3 here is CASSGLREVAEAFF. The CDR3 region has the DNA TGTGCCAGCAGCGGACTCAGGGAAGTCGCTGAAGCTTTCTTT. The entire variable domain, with the rest obtained from reference TRBV5-6 and TRBJ1-1, is as follows: DAGVTQSPTHLIKTRGQQVTLRCSPKSGHDTVSWYQQALGQGPQFIFQYYEEEERQRGNFPDRFSGHQFPNYSSELNVNALLLGDSALYLCASSGLREVAEAFFGQGTRLTVV.

The rearrangement joins TRBV21-1 to TRBJ1-2. TRBV21-1 is recorded as a pseudogene. This CDR3 is built from 17 residues. CDR3 DNA sequence: TGTGCCAGCAGCAAAACGGGTTTTCATGGCCCCTTCTATGGCTACACCTTC. The encoded protein is CASSKTGFHGPFYGYTF.